The clone carrying this TCR beta chain was seen a handful of times. V was pared by 9 bases and J by 3 bases, with 17 bases between. Germline V CDR1 and CDR2: LNHDA, SQIVND (reference sequence). The CDR3 spans 15 residues. This specimen belongs to a study of blood T cell repertoires in COVID-19. Per the authors' pipeline: Amplification of reference gene primers was used by the study to estimate nucleated cell counts. The table came from immunoSEQ multiplex PCR; TCRdb's copy has only in-frame clones and leaves some out. That table gives V, J and clone size, and the DNA gave D and trimming. The table has 170,000 or so clones, 85% to 90% seen once. While infection was still active, Seattle patients were enrolled and then followed longitudinally.

Material: peripheral blood. This sequence joins TRBV19 and TRBJ1-4; tentatively, D is TRBD1 (6 bases). This TCR came from a woman between 70 and 85 years old with COVID-19, enrolled during active disease. The CDR3 sequence: CASKDPGHPNEKLFF. The CDR3 DNA sequence: TGTGCCAGCAAAGACCCGGGACACCCTAATGAAAAACTGTTTTTT.